Presented here are 30 T cell receptor beta chains from one specimen sequenced in a study of blood T cell repertoires in COVID-19. Using immunoSEQ multiplex PCR, the repertoire was profiled, and TCRdb retains in-frame clones only, with some absent. This sample has over 85,000 clones, with over 70% found just once. The source material was peripheral blood. These receptors came from a man in his 70s with acute or convalescent COVID-19.

This chain connects TRBV18 to TRBJ1-1; possible D gene TRBD1, 6 bases. In germline, CDR1 is KGHSH, CDR2 LQKENI. V lost 4 bases to trimming and J lost 3 bases, with 12 bases between them. This CDR3 contains 14 residues. CDR3 protein: CASSRQGSDTEAFF. The CDR3 nucleotides read TGTGCCAGCTCACGGCAGGGGAGCGACACTGAAGCTTTCTTT.

This clone has a count of ten or more. The chain joins TRBV7-8 to TRBJ2-3, with TRBD2 matching over 8 bases. CDR3 length: 16 amino acids. Losses at the gene ends were 1 base for V and 3 bases for J; bases not matched to a gene: 6. Looked up from germline, CDR1 is SGHVS and CDR2 is FQNEAQ. The CDR3 sequence is CASSLGGLVGTDTQYF. The CDR3 DNA reads TGTGCCAGCAGCTTAGGGGGACTAGTAGGAACAGATACGCAGTATTTT. Drawing the rest from reference TRBV7-8 and TRBJ2-3, the complete variable domain is GAGVSQSPRYKVAKRGQDVALRCDPISGHVSLFWYQQALGQGPEFLTYFQNEAQLDKSGLPSDRFFAERPEGSVSTLKIQRTQQEDSAVYLCASSLGGLVGTDTQYFGPGTRLTVL.

This clone was seen more than once but under ten times. This chain joins TRBV6-6 and TRBJ1-3, with a weak D call TRBD1 (6 bases). Deletions cut 8 bases from V and 7 bases from J, with 18 bases between. The CDR3 runs to 14 residues. The germline gives CDR1 MNHNY, CDR2 SVGAGI (reference sequence). The CDR3 loop reads CASSRGERGNTIYF. The CDR3 DNA is TGTGCCAGCTCCAGGGGCGAAAGGGGGAACACCATATATTTT.

J is TRBJ1-1 and V is TRBV2; D not resolved. CDR1 is SNHLY and CDR2 is FYNNEI in the germline V gene. V shed 0 bases and J shed 0 bases, with 23 bases lying between them. This CDR3 comprises 20 residues. CDR3 sequence (DNA): TGTGCCAGCAGTGAAGCGCTTCTAATGGGAGGAGTTCGTATGAACACTGAAGCTTTCTTT. This encodes CASSEALLMGGVRMNTEAFF.

The chain combines TRBV5-1 with TRBJ2-1; tentatively, D is TRBD2 (5 bases). Trimming took 1 base from V and 7 from J, leaving 15 bases between them. The CDR3 covers 15 residues. CDR1 SGHRS and CDR2 YFSETQ come from the germline V gene. The CDR3 coding sequence is TGCGCCAGCAGCTTGTGGGCGGGCCCCGGGAATGAGCAGTTCTTC. It is translated as CASSLWAGPGNEQFF.

This chain uses TRBV19 with TRBJ2-1; D may be TRBD2 (6 bases). The germline gives CDR1 LNHDA, CDR2 SQIVND (reference sequence). Deletions cut 2 bases from V and 3 bases from J, with 11 bases between. This CDR3 is built from 15 residues. CDR3 bases: TGTGCCAGTAGTATATCTAGCGCGGGCTACAATGAGCAGTTCTTC. This codes for CASSISSAGYNEQFF.

The J gene is TRBJ2-7, the V gene TRBV5-4, with 14 bases fitting TRBD2. J gave up 5 bases and V 4 bases, and 8 bases lay outside the gene matches. The germline gives CDR1 SGHNT, CDR2 YYREEE (reference sequence). This CDR3 comprises 16 residues. CDR3 region: CASSPGLAGVRHEQYF. As DNA, the CDR3 is TGTGCCAGCAGCCCGGGACTAGCGGGAGTCCGCCACGAGCAGTACTTC.

This chain joins TRBV5-6 and TRBJ2-5; maybe TRBD2 (5 bases). V gave up 4 bases and J gave up 5 bases, with 15 bases separating them. Germline-derived CDR1 and CDR2 are SGHDT and YYEEEE. CDR3 size: 14 residues. In DNA, the CDR3 is TGTGCCAGCAGCCTCACTGGAGGCGGGGAGACCCAGTACTTC. Translation: CASSLTGGGETQYF. Filled out from reference TRBV5-6 and TRBJ2-5, the complete variable domain reads DAGVTQSPTHLIKTRGQQVTLRCSPKSGHDTVSWYQQALGQGPQFIFQYYEEEERQRGNFPDRFSGHQFPNYSSELNVNALLLGDSALYLCASSLTGGGETQYFGPGTRLLVL.

The V gene is TRBV7-2, the J gene TRBJ1-5; TRBD1 is a possible D gene (5 bases). This CDR3 contains 15 residues. The V gene lost 5 bases and the J gene lost 3 bases, with 14 bases spanning the gap. Per germline, CDR1 SGHTA and CDR2 FQGNSA. Here the CDR3 reads CASSRGAAPNQPQHF. As DNA, the CDR3 is TGTGCCAGCAGCCGCGGGGCGGCCCCCAATCAGCCCCAGCATTTT.

The CDR3 region is CASSQLRHNSNQPQHF. The CDR3 DNA sequence: TGTGCCAGCAGCCAACTCCGACATAATAGCAATCAGCCCCAGCATTTT. The J gene is TRBJ1-5, the V gene TRBV7-8, with D unclear. The CDR3 has 16 amino acids. V shed 5 bases and J shed 0 bases, with 14 bases lying between them. The germline V gene encodes CDR1 SGHVS and CDR2 FQNEAQ.

The chain combines TRBV28 with TRBJ1-4, with 9 nucleotides matching TRBD1. The CDR3 is 13 amino acids. Trimming took 7 bases from V and 8 from J; bases not matched to a gene: 5. Germline CDR1 reads MDHEN; CDR2 reads SYDVKM. The CDR3 reads CASKTGGGEKLFF. Written as DNA, the CDR3 is TGTGCCAGCAAGACAGGGGGAGGAGAAAAACTGTTTTTT.

The chain combines TRBV7-2 with TRBJ2-7; TRBD1 matches at 8 bases. The CDR3 covers 14 residues. Trimming cost V 5 bases and J 4 bases; bases outside gene matches: 7. CDR1 and CDR2 from the germline V gene are SGHTA and FQGNSA. DNA of the CDR3: TGTGCCAGCAGCGGGGACAGGAAGAGATACGAGCAGTACTTC. It translates to CASSGDRKRYEQYF.

J is TRBJ1-2 and V is TRBV4-1; D is unresolved. V was trimmed by 1 base and J by 5 bases, leaving 11 bases between them. CDR3 size: 14 residues. Germline-derived CDR1 and CDR2 are MGHRA and YSYEKL. The CDR3, as DNA: TGCGCCAGCAGCCAAGGGGAGGGTGGGTATGGCTACACCTTC. Encoded protein: CASSQGEGGYGYTF.

This chain links TRBV18 with TRBJ1-1; 7 bases line up with TRBD1. This CDR3 is built from 15 residues. V was clipped by 2 bases and J by 4 bases; unmatched bases: 7. Germline values: CDR1 KGHSH, CDR2 LQKENI. The CDR3 DNA sequence: TGTGCCAGCTCACCATCGACAGGGTCCGGCACTGAAGCTTTCTTT. Its protein product is CASSPSTGSGTEAFF.

The chain carries TRBV25-1 and TRBJ2-7, with D maybe TRBD1 (6 bases). The germline CDR1 and CDR2 sequences are MGHDK and SYGVNS. The V end lost 3 bases, the J end lost 9 bases, and 18 bases lay between the germline ends. This CDR3 region has 14 residues. As DNA, the CDR3 is TGTGCCAGCAGTGATATAAACAGGGCCATCGGGCAGTACTTC. Amino acid sequence: CASSDINRAIGQYF.

The J gene is TRBJ1-5, the V gene TRBV19; the match to TRBD1 covers 7 bases. The germline CDR1 and CDR2 sequences are LNHDA and SQIVND (reference sequence). Trimming removed 5 bases from V and 7 bases from J; junction bases left unmatched: 8. There are 14 residues in the CDR3. This CDR3 is CASSSADRDQPQHF. In DNA, the CDR3 is TGTGCCAGTAGTTCCGCCGACAGGGACCAGCCCCAGCATTTT.

The CDR3 nucleotides read TGTGCCAGCAGCCCTGCGACTAGCGGGAGTGGGGCAGATACGCAGTATTTT. Translation gives CASSPATSGSGADTQYF. The chain combines TRBV4-2 with TRBJ2-3, with 12 bases fitting TRBD2. J was trimmed by 4 bases and V by 4 bases; bases with no gene match: 9. The CDR3 consists of 17 residues. Germline CDR1 is LGHNA and CDR2 is YNFKEQ.

The chain has TRBV6-6 and TRBJ2-2; 8 bases are a match to TRBD1. This CDR3 contains 14 residues. From germline, CDR1 is MNHNY and CDR2 SVGAGI (reference sequence). J gave up 7 bases and V 5 bases, and 6 bases lay outside the gene matches. The CDR3 region is CASSTTGVGGELFF. CDR3 sequence (DNA): TGTGCCAGCAGTACGACAGGGGTAGGCGGGGAGCTGTTTTTT.

In its sample, this clone was seen a few times. The CDR3 region has the DNA TGTGCCAGTAGTACTCGACAGGGAACCCCTCCTACGAGCGAGCAGTACTTC. It encodes CASSTRQGTPPTSEQYF. This chain uses TRBV19 with TRBJ2-7, with TRBD1 matching 7 bases. J was trimmed by 6 bases and V by 4 bases; bases with no gene match: 18. The CDR3 runs 17 residues. Germline CDR1 LNHDA, CDR2 SQIVND (reference sequence).

J is TRBJ2-5 and V is TRBV24-1, with a possible D match to TRBD2 (6 bases). Germline assignment: CDR1 KGHDR and CDR2 SFDVKD. Trimming shortened V by 4 bases and J by 7 bases, and 18 bases separated the two germline ends. This CDR3 contains 15 residues. The CDR3 region has the DNA TGTGCCACCAGTGACTCAGGGACTGCCCAGAGGACCCAGTACTTC. Translation: CATSDSGTAQRTQYF.

The chain uses TRBV20-1 and TRBJ2-5, with a possible D match to TRBD1 (6 bases). V was cut by 3 bases and J by 4 bases, with 15 bases left in between. There are 14 residues in the CDR3. Per germline, CDR1 DFQATT and CDR2 SNEGSKA (reference sequence). CDR3 DNA sequence: TGCAGTGCTAGTAAGGGGGTTGTTGGAGAGACCCAGTACTTC. Encoded protein: CSASKGVVGETQYF.

This chain joins TRBV10-3 and TRBJ1-2; 7 nucleotides match TRBD1. Losses at the gene ends were 5 bases for V and 7 bases for J; bases not matched to a gene: 10. CDR1 ENHRY and CDR2 SYGVKD come from the germline V gene. This CDR3 comprises 14 residues. The CDR3 loop reads CAISLDEGAGGYTF. The CDR3 bases are TGTGCCATCAGTTTGGACGAGGGGGCGGGTGGCTACACCTTC.

This chain joins TRBV6-5 and TRBJ2-7; TRBD2 matches at 8 bases. CDR3 size: 14 residues. V shed 6 bases, J shed 1 base, and the junction held 5 bases outside the gene matches. Germline V lookup: CDR1 MNHEY, CDR2 SVGAGI. In nucleotides, the CDR3 is TGTGCCAGCAGCCCCGGGGGGGTTTCCTACGAGCAGTACTTC. This translates into CASSPGGVSYEQYF.

The chain joins TRBV18 to TRBJ1-1, with 7 bases lining up with TRBD1. Germline assignment: CDR1 KGHSH and CDR2 LQKENI. Germline trimming cut 4 bases from V and 1 base from J; bases unmatched to any gene: 3. This CDR3 is built from 14 residues. The CDR3 nucleotides are TGTGCCAGCTCACAGGGACAGACGAACACTGAAGCTTTCTTT. Translation: CASSQGQTNTEAFF.

The chain carries TRBV6-5 and TRBJ2-5; 13 nucleotides line up with TRBD2. Germline V gene lookup returns CDR1 MNHEY and CDR2 SVGAGI. This CDR3 has 16 residues. The trim removed 0 bases at V and 4 bases at J, leaving 2 bases unmatched. The CDR3: CASSYSGLAGRETQYF. CDR3 bases: TGTGCCAGCAGTTACTCGGGACTAGCGGGAAGAGAGACCCAGTACTTC.

The rearrangement links TRBV7-9 to TRBJ1-3, with 7 nucleotides matching TRBD1. There are 14 residues in the CDR3. Germline CDR1 SEHNR, CDR2 FQNEAQ (reference sequence). V shed 7 bases, J shed 2 bases, and the junction held 5 bases outside the gene matches. CDR3 in amino acids: CASIGTGAGNTIYF. The CDR3 DNA follows: TGTGCCAGCATCGGAACAGGGGCTGGAAACACCATATATTTT.

The sample holds many counts of this clone. The chain employs TRBV2 and TRBJ1-1; 9 bases align to TRBD1. Germline V gene data show CDR1 as SNHLY and CDR2 as FYNNEI. The CDR3 has 15 residues. The V gene end was trimmed by 4 bases and the J gene end by 4 bases; junction bases not matched to a gene: 7. CDR3 protein: CASSGGQGYGTEAFF. Here the CDR3 DNA reads TGTGCCAGCAGTGGGGGACAGGGATATGGCACTGAAGCTTTCTTT.

This clone was seen a few times. The J gene is TRBJ1-1, the V gene TRBV5-5; 9 positions agree with TRBD1. V was clipped by 2 bases and J by 2 bases; unmatched bases: 4. The CDR3 runs 15 residues. Germline assignment: CDR1 SGHKS and CDR2 YYEKEE (reference sequence). CDR3 nucleotide sequence: TGTGCCAGCAGCTTCAAGGGACAGGGAAACACTGAAGCTTTCTTT. It encodes CASSFKGQGNTEAFF.

This chain connects TRBV30 to TRBJ1-5; a weak D match, TRBD1 (5 bases). The CDR3 is 12 residues long. Trimming left V 3 bases short and J 15 bases short, with 18 bases between. Germline V gene data show CDR1 as GTSNPN and CDR2 as SVGIG (reference sequence). The CDR3 spells CAWSPETENGHF. The DNA of the CDR3 is TGTGCCTGGAGCCCCGAGACAGAGAACGGGCATTTT.

The chain has TRBV3-1 (or the pseudogene TRBV3-2) and TRBJ1-2; 10 nucleotides agree with TRBD1. Germline CDR1 and CDR2: LGHDT and YNNKEL (reference sequence). With 5 bases clipped from V and 6 bases from J, the junction kept 12 bases outside the gene matches. The CDR3 runs to 16 residues. The CDR3 nucleotides read TGTGCCAGCAGCTCCAGGACAGGGGGAGGATGGGATGGCTACACCTTC. It is translated as CASSSRTGGGWDGYTF.